The clone carrying this T cell receptor (beta chain) was recorded a few times. Its antigen is not known. PCR was performed using 60 Vbeta and 13 Jbeta primers. Sequencing was performed with immunoSEQ multiplex PCR; in TCRdb, only in-frame clones are kept and a portion is missing. The sample carries about 110,000 clones, about 78% recorded once. The record originates from a study of cytomegalovirus exposure and HLA in healthy donors. Points from the study as a whole: According to an earlier analysis, most TCR beta V segments yielded productive rearrangements about 87% or about 30% of the time. Trimming of TCR beta V- and J-genes showed a link, identified in a later analysis, to a missense DCLRE1C variant. Evidence from a later analysis indicated that most CMV-associated TCR beta chains looked HLA-restricted.

The study sampled nominally healthy donors, though unrecorded immune exposures were likely. The CDR3 is 19 residues long. With V trimmed by 0 bases and J by 4 bases, 13 bases remained unmatched. The germline V gene encodes CDR1 LGHNA and CDR2 YNFKEQ. The sequenced material came from PBMCs. This sequence was found in a woman aged 40 to 50 in good health and CMV-seropositive. V gene TRBV4-2 combines with J gene TRBJ2-3; 10 nucleotides align to TRBD2. This CDR3 is CASSQDGGALAGVPDTQYF. The CDR3 coding sequence is TGTGCCAGCAGCCAAGATGGTGGGGCGCTAGCGGGGGTGCCAGATACGCAGTATTTT.